This TCR beta chain stems from a study of cytomegalovirus exposure and HLA in healthy donors. Study results and caveats: TRBV6-2, TRBV6-3 and other indistinguishable V segments were excluded. A further, later analysis showed that HLA-associated TCR beta chains (compared with equally common others) were more clonally expanded.

PCR involved 60 Vbeta and 13 Jbeta primers. TCRdb keeps only in-frame clones here, not all; method: immunoSEQ multiplex PCR. The sample lists 100,000 to 150,000 clones, about 74% occurring once. Trimming took off 6 bases at V and 3 bases at J, with 12 bases between the two ends. CDR3 length: 13 amino acids. The germline V gene has CDR1 LNHDA and CDR2 SQIVND (reference sequence). For this clone: Its antigen is unknown.

The clonotype was recovered from a woman in her forties or fifties in good health and CMV-seropositive. Sequencing was performed on PBMCs. The chain links TRBV19 to TRBJ2-7; perhaps TRBD1 as D (6 bases). The CDR3 loop is CASSQGPGYEQYF. CDR3 in DNA: TGTGCCAGTAGCCAGGGGCCGGGCTACGAGCAGTACTTC. The full variable domain, rest sourced from reference TRBV19 and TRBJ2-7, is DGGITQSPKYLFRKEGQNVTLSCEQNLNHDAMYWYRQDPGQGLRLIYYSQIVNDFQKGDIAEGYSVSREKKESFPLTVTSAQKNPTAFYLCASSQGPGYEQYFGPGTRLTVT.